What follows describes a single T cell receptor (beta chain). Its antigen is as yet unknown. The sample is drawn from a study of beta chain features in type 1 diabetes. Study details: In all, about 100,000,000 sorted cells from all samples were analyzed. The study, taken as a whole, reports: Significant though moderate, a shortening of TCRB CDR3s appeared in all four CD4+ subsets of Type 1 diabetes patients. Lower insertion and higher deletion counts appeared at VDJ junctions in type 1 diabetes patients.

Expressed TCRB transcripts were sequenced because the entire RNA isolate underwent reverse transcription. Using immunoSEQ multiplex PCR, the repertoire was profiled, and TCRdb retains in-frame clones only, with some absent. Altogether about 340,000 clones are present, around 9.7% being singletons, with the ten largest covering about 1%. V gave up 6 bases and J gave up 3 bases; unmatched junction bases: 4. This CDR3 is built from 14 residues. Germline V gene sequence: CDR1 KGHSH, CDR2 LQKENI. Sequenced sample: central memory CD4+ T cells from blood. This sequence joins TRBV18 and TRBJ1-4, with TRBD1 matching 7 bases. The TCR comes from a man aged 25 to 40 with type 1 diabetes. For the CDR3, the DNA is TGTGCCAGCTCCACTCAGGGGGCTAATGAAAAACTGTTTTTT. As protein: CASSTQGANEKLFF.